This T cell receptor beta chain is drawn from a study of somatic mutations in cytotoxic T cells in rheumatoid arthritis. About the study: No treatment had yet been given when patient blood (around 30 ml EDTA) was drawn, right after diagnosis.

Findings and caveats of the study: Compared with age-matched healthy controls, rheumatoid arthritis patients did not differ significantly in CD8+ T-cell clonality. The top CD8+ clone topped 20% of CD8+ cells in about an eighth of the roughly 65 patients.

A note on this clone: Its antigen is still unknown.

Method: immunoSEQ multiplex PCR; TCRdb's copy keeps in-frame clones and lacks some. This sample has about 18,000 clones, with roughly 65% found just once. Germline assignment: CDR1 SNHLY and CDR2 FYNNEI. Deletions cut 11 bases from V and 6 bases from J, with 17 bases between. The CDR3 has 14 amino acids. The J gene is TRBJ1-6, the V gene TRBV2, with D possibly matching TRBD1 (6 bases). Sequenced input: CD8+ T cells sorted from blood. The clonotype originates from an adult with rheumatoid arthritis. CDR3 amino acids: CAAPSGTPNSPLHF. The CDR3 DNA follows: TGTGCCGCCCCATCCGGGACACCTAATTCACCCCTCCACTTT.